This TCR gamma chain appears in the sequencing data of a study of intestinal T cells in coeliac disease (dated by TCRdb to the early 2020s). Regarding the complete study: Coeliac patients were found to be much younger than controls, with mean ages of 16.0 versus 54.8 years recorded in the TRG cohort. The TCR-delta (TRD) cohort comprised duodenal biopsies from about ten coeliac disease patients and about ten non-coeliac controls. A second, larger TCR-gamma (TRG) cohort included duodenal biopsies from 30 to 40 coeliac disease patients and 20 to 25 non-coeliac controls.

Genomic DNA was extracted with the QIAamp DNA FFPE tissue kit from ten 5-um FFPE scrolls per case. To test whether coeliac disease could be classified from the TCR repertoire, the study used duodenal biopsies that were formalin-fixed paraffin-embedded, fully anonymised, and surplus to diagnostic needs. Controls had no clinical or histological suspicion of coeliac disease and underwent upper endoscopy for reflux, dyspepsia or gastritis. From cysteine to phenylalanine, the CDR3 is 14 amino acids long. The DNA shown is the 42-base CDR3, in frame from base 1. Taken from the germline V gene, the CDR1 and CDR2 loops are EGSNGY and YDSYNSKV. The library was built by means of multiplex PCR. TCRdb names Ion Torrent PGM as the instrument used. TRG repertoires were amplified from about 200 ng of biopsy DNA with the LymphoTrack kit, in which Illumina adapters are carried by the primers. TRG amplicons were cleaned up with AMPure XP beads, measured on a 2100 Bioanalyzer, and combined in equimolar amounts. TRG libraries were sequenced on an Ion PGM instrument. On the study's bioinformatics: FastX removed reads in which more than 10% of nucleotides fell below the per-patient third-quartile quality score. Reads were aligned with IMGT/HighV-QUEST to assign V, D and J genes, identify CDR3 regions and assess functionality. Sequences were converted to amino acids, and every sequence predicted to be non-functional was removed. CDR3s were broken into kmers both with and without positional annotation, kmer frequencies were analysed by PCA, and samples were clustered using each of the 1023 combinations of PCs 1-10. Classification was validated by leave-one-out cross-validation, re-optimising parameters on the remaining samples each time. Shannon diversity was calculated with the vegan R package from repeated random subsamples, each the size of the lowest read count. Via CATT, TCRdb reprocessed the public reads, and rows with identical DNA were then joined. TCRdb, not the authors, supplied the V and J calls. Across this sample there are fewer than 350 gamma-chain clones, with around 60% seen only once. The ten largest clones add up to approximately 50% of the sample.

Overall results and qualifications from the work: Clustering based on TRG put 51 of 54 biopsies (about 94%) in the right class, and the reported leave-one-out accuracy was about 90%. Age was significantly different between the coeliac and control groups, but splitting the analysis by age did not give a significant classification. In training, clustering based on TRD kmers put all 22 biopsies in the right class, and the reported leave-one-out accuracy was about 90%. FFPE-derived DNA was found to be relatively degraded, and loss of a proportion of TCR sequences in each sample was likely caused by this degradation. There was no way to tell repeated CDR3 amino acid sequences apart from PCR duplicates.

In regard to this clone: Its antigen specificity is not known. One end of the junction is discordant with germline, which a read error may explain.

The sequence came from a human donor who served as a control with a normal duodenal biopsy, not a healthy volunteer. The sequence joins TRGV2 to TRGJ1 or TRGJ2. The material sequenced was a duodenal biopsy. The DNA sequence follows: TGTGCCATCTGGGGACGGCTGAATTATTATAAGAAACTCTTT. The translation is CAIWGRLNYYKKLF.